The 17 T cell receptor beta chains below all came from one sample that was sequenced in a study of brain T cells in children with intractable seizures. Generated by immunoSEQ multiplex PCR, the TCRdb table keeps only in-frame clones and is missing some. The top ten clones hold roughly 6% of a sample with about 340,000 clones, over 85% of them seen once. Time point denoted: blood from clinic visit 5 months post-surgery; TSC patient then seizure free. Sequenced here: peripheral blood, sampled 4 to 5 months after surgery. The receptors here all came from a boy younger than two with tuberous sclerosis and intractable seizures.

This chain connects TRBV9 to TRBJ2-1, with 8 bases matching TRBD2. Trimming took 3 bases from V and 4 from J; bases not matched to a gene: 9. Germline loops: CDR1 SGDLS, CDR2 YYNGEE. This CDR3 contains 16 residues. The CDR3 protein is CASSAGGLVDYNEQFF. The CDR3 DNA sequence: TGTGCCAGCAGCGCCGGGGGACTAGTGGATTACAATGAGCAGTTCTTC.

The V call is TRBV9, the J call TRBJ2-1, with 11 positions matching TRBD2. After removal of 2 bases from V and 7 bases from J, the junction contained 5 bases not matched to a gene. CDR3 length: 15 amino acids. The germline CDR1 and CDR2 sequences are SGDLS and YYNGEE. The CDR3: CASSVQLAGVNEQFF. DNA of the CDR3: TGTGCCAGCAGCGTCCAACTAGCGGGGGTAAATGAGCAGTTCTTC.

This sequence joins TRBV5-5 and TRBJ1-6; D is unclear. Germline V gives CDR1 SGHKS, CDR2 YYEKEE (reference sequence). CDR3 length: 15 residues. The germline V and J ends were trimmed by 3 bases and 8 bases, with 15 bases remaining between them. This CDR3 reads CASSSETDPYSPLHF. The CDR3 DNA reads TGTGCCAGCAGCTCCGAAACGGACCCATATTCACCCCTCCACTTT.

This CDR3 is CASRGTSTYEQYF. The CDR3 bases are TGTGCCAGCAGAGGGACTAGCACCTACGAGCAGTACTTC. The chain is built from TRBV27 and TRBJ2-7; the match to TRBD2 covers 9 bases. In germline, CDR1 is MNHEY, CDR2 SMNVEV (reference sequence). Unmatched junction bases numbered 2, after V lost 6 bases and J lost 2 bases. This CDR3 comprises 13 residues.

This clone was found once. The V call is TRBV27, the J call TRBJ2-7; D is perhaps TRBD1 or TRBD2 (5 bases each). Germline assignment: CDR1 MNHEY and CDR2 SMNVEV (reference sequence). CDR3 length: 15 amino acids. The V and J ends lost 1 base and 0 bases respectively, with 10 bases between them. CDR3 loop: CASSLWGSSSYEQYF. The CDR3, as DNA: TGTGCCAGCAGTTTATGGGGGTCGAGCTCCTACGAGCAGTACTTC.

The J gene is TRBJ2-1, the V gene TRBV12-3 or TRBV12-4; the D is unclear. V gave up 2 bases and J gave up 7 bases, with 9 bases separating them. This CDR3 has 13 amino acids. CDR3 in DNA: TGTGCCAGCAGTTTATTGGGCCGGAATGAGCAGTTCTTC. This encodes CASSLLGRNEQFF.

This clone turned up a few times. The rearrangement uses TRBV7-9 and TRBJ1-1; D unclear. CDR1 is SEHNR and CDR2 is FQNEAQ in the germline V gene (reference sequence). V lost 3 bases and J lost 3, with 14 bases in between. The CDR3 is made up of 15 amino acids. This CDR3 is CASSFPTLGDTEAFF. DNA for the CDR3: TGTGCCAGCAGCTTTCCCACCTTGGGAGACACTGAAGCTTTCTTT.

The chain is built from TRBV6-1 and TRBJ1-5; no definite D call. Germline CDR1 MNHNS, CDR2 SASEGT. V was trimmed by 2 bases and J by 6 bases, leaving 8 bases between them. There are 13 residues in the CDR3. As DNA, the CDR3 is TGTGCCAGCAGTGAAATGGGTGGTCAGCCCCAGCATTTT. This translates into CASSEMGGQPQHF.

In its sample, this clone was seen a few times. The rearrangement joins TRBV4-2 to TRBJ2-2, with TRBD1 matching over 8 bases. The ends lost 4 bases at V and 6 bases at J; junction bases unmatched: 7. The CDR3 covers 15 residues. In germline, CDR1 is LGHNA, CDR2 YNFKEQ. CDR3 region: CASSPGQGQAGELFF. CDR3 in DNA: TGTGCCAGCAGCCCAGGACAGGGACAAGCCGGGGAGCTGTTTTTT.

This sequence joins TRBV19 and TRBJ1-5; D possibly corresponds to TRBD1 (5 bases). CDR3 length: 15 residues. In germline, CDR1 is LNHDA, CDR2 SQIVND (reference sequence). V lost 3 bases to trimming and J lost 0 bases, with 9 bases between them. In DNA, the CDR3 is TGTGCCAGTAGTATTTTGAGGGGTAGCAATCAGCCCCAGCATTTT. Encoded protein: CASSILRGSNQPQHF.

This clone was recorded once. V usage is TRBV30 and J usage is TRBJ1-3, with a tentative D call TRBD1 (5 bases). Per the germline V gene, CDR1 is GTSNPN and CDR2 is SVGIG (reference sequence). This CDR3 contains 12 residues. Trimming cost V 7 bases and J 4 bases, with 11 bases left between them. The chain's CDR3 is CASGLVGNTIYF. CDR3 DNA: TGTGCCTCAGGGTTGGTAGGAAACACCATATATTTT.

This sequence joins TRBV12-5 and TRBJ2-2; D perhaps matches TRBD1 (6 bases). This CDR3 has 17 residues. V lost 0 bases, J lost 5 bases, and 16 bases lay in between. Germline CDR1 and CDR2: LGHNT and FRNRAP. CDR3: CASGLVPTGRYTGELFF. As DNA, the CDR3 is TGTGCTAGTGGTTTGGTACCGACAGGAAGGTATACCGGGGAGCTGTTTTTT.

This chain links TRBV7-9 with TRBJ2-5, with TRBD1 matching over 9 bases. This CDR3 region has 17 residues. V shed 5 bases, J shed 4 bases, and the junction held 14 bases outside the gene matches. Germline V lookup: CDR1 SEHNR, CDR2 FQNEAQ (reference sequence). The CDR3 DNA reads TGTGCCAGCAGCCCCCGACCCGGACAGGGGATGGGAGAGACCCAGTACTTC. Encoded protein: CASSPRPGQGMGETQYF.

The J gene is TRBJ1-2, the V gene TRBV7-8; possible D gene TRBD1, 5 bases. Between the trimmed V and J ends, which lost 2 bases and 6 bases, there was a span of 10 bases. CDR3 length: 13 residues. Germline V gives CDR1 SGHVS, CDR2 FQNEAQ. CDR3 region: CASSLYSGDGYTF. CDR3 nucleotides: TGTGCCAGCAGCTTATATTCGGGGGATGGCTACACCTTC.

The rearrangement links TRBV2 to TRBJ2-7; D unclear. The V and J ends lost 8 bases and 2 bases respectively, with 16 bases between them. Germline CDR1 and CDR2: SNHLY and FYNNEI. The CDR3 spans 14 residues. CDR3 region: CASHYLAETYEQYF. CDR3 DNA sequence: TGTGCCAGCCATTATCTTGCGGAAACCTACGAGCAGTACTTC.

This clone was observed a single time. The chain couples TRBV4-1 to TRBJ1-1; D call uncertain. CDR3 size: 13 residues. Trimming shortened V by 0 bases and J by 5 bases, and 7 bases separated the two germline ends. Germline V gene sequence: CDR1 MGHRA, CDR2 YSYEKL. The CDR3, as DNA: TGCGCCAGCAGCCAAGATGGAAGTACTGAAGCTTTCTTT. Translation gives CASSQDGSTEAFF.

V and J are TRBV11-2 and TRBJ1-1, with 9 positions matching TRBD1. The CDR3 runs 15 residues. Germline lookup yields CDR1 SGHAT and CDR2 FQNNGV. Germline trimming cut 0 bases from V and 4 bases from J; bases unmatched to any gene: 3. CDR3: CASSLDVTGGTEAFF. In DNA form, the CDR3 reads TGTGCCAGCAGCTTAGATGTGACAGGGGGCACTGAAGCTTTCTTT.